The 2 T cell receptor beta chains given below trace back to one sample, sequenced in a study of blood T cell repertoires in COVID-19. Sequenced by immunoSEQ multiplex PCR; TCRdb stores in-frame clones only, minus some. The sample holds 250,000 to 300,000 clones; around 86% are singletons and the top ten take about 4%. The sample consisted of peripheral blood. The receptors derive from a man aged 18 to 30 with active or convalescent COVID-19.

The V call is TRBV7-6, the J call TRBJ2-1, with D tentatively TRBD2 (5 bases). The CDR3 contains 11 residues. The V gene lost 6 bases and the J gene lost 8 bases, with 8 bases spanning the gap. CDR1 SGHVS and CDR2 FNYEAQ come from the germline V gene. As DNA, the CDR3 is TGTGCCAGCAGGGCGAGGGATGAGCAGTTCTTC. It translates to CASRARDEQFF.

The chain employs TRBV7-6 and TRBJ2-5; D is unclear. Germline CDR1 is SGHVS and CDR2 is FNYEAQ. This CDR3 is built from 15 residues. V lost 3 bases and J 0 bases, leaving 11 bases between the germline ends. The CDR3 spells CASSFLRQYQETQYF. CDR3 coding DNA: TGTGCCAGCAGCTTTTTGCGGCAGTACCAAGAGACCCAGTACTTC.